A selection of T cell receptor beta chains follows, all from one sample in a study of shared clonotypes between healthy human individuals. Only in-frame clones appear in the TCRdb table, and some are missing; sequencing was by immunoSEQ multiplex PCR. The sample consists of about a million clones, under 80% of them appearing once. The sequenced material came from memory CD4+ T cells sorted from blood. The receptors come from a young man in good health. Each CDR3 is given with its conserved first and last residue. D genes are given only for firm matches. Size is stated for part of the rows, as once, few or many counts, or as a class when the clone is expanded.

clone size: -
D gene: -
V gene: TRBV7-2
J gene: TRBJ1-3
CDR3 DNA: TGTGCCAGCAGCCGACAGTCTATAGGGGGAAACACCATATATTTT
CDR3 protein: CASSRQSIGGNTIYF

clone size: once
D gene: -
V gene: TRBV23-1
J gene: TRBJ1-2
CDR3 DNA: TGCGCCAGCAGTCAAGTACTTGGAACCACCCCCCATGGCTACACCTTC
CDR3 protein: CASSQVLGTTPHGYTF

clone size: -
D gene: -
V gene: TRBV6-5
J gene: TRBJ2-7
CDR3 DNA: TGTGCCAGTTCCCCGAACTCCTACGAGCAGTACTTC
CDR3 protein: CASSPNSYEQYF

clone size: -
D gene: -
V gene: TRBV10-3
J gene: TRBJ1-2
CDR3 DNA: TGTGCCATCAGCCCCCCCCAGGGCTCAAGCTATGGCTACACCTTC
CDR3 protein: CAISPPQGSSYGYTF

clone size: -
D gene: TRBD2
V gene: TRBV11-2
J gene: TRBJ2-1
CDR3 DNA: TGTGCCAGCAGCTTAGGTAGCGGGGAGTACAATGAGCAGTTCTTC
CDR3 protein: CASSLGSGEYNEQFF

clone size: -
D gene: -
V gene: TRBV2
J gene: TRBJ2-1
CDR3 DNA: TGTGCCAGCAGTGATAGCCGGCGTGAGCAGTTCTTC
CDR3 protein: CASSDSRREQFF

clone size: -
D gene: -
V gene: TRBV30
J gene: TRBJ2-2
CDR3 DNA: TGTGCCTGGAGGGCGGGGCCCAACACCGGGGAGCTGTTTTTT
CDR3 protein: CAWRAGPNTGELFF

clone size: -
D gene: TRBD1
V gene: TRBV6-4
J gene: TRBJ2-3
CDR3 DNA: TGTGCCAGCAGTGATTCCAGGGGGGATACGCAGTATTTT
CDR3 protein: CASSDSRGDTQYF

clone size: once
D gene: -
V gene: TRBV9
J gene: TRBJ1-5
CDR3 DNA: TGTGCCAGCAGCGCTGGACAGATCAATCAGCCCCAGCATTTT
CDR3 protein: CASSAGQINQPQHF

clone size: many
D gene: TRBD2
V gene: TRBV5-4
J gene: TRBJ2-5
CDR3 DNA: TGTGCCAGCAGCTCGGTGGGGGGGAGACAAGAGACCCAGTACTTC
CDR3 protein: CASSSVGGRQETQYF

clone size: -
D gene: -
V gene: TRBV19
J gene: TRBJ2-2
CDR3 DNA: TGTGCCAGTAGTATCTTCTTAGCGGCGAACACCGGGGAGCTGTTTTTT
CDR3 protein: CASSIFLAANTGELFF

clone size: -
D gene: -
V gene: TRBV7-2
J gene: TRBJ1-6
CDR3 DNA: TGTGCCAGCAGTACCGACAGTTATAATTCACCCCTCCACTTT
CDR3 protein: CASSTDSYNSPLHF

clone size: -
D gene: -
V gene: TRBV5-6
J gene: TRBJ2-1
CDR3 DNA: TGTGCCAGCAGCGGGGACACCTACAATGAGCAGTTCTTC
CDR3 protein: CASSGDTYNEQFF

clone size: once
D gene: -
V gene: TRBV7-2
J gene: TRBJ2-5
CDR3 DNA: TGTGCCAGCAGCCCCGGGACGTTGGAGACCCAGTACTTC
CDR3 protein: CASSPGTLETQYF

clone size: -
D gene: -
V gene: TRBV11-2
J gene: TRBJ2-7
CDR3 DNA: TGTGCCAGCAGCTTAGGGGGGAGGCCCTACGAGCAGTACTTC
CDR3 protein: CASSLGGRPYEQYF

clone size: -
D gene: -
V gene: TRBV25-1
J gene: TRBJ2-5
CDR3 DNA: TGTGCCAGCAGTGAATTAGTGACCCAGTACTTC
CDR3 protein: CASSELVTQYF

clone size: few
D gene: TRBD2
V gene: TRBV6-1
J gene: TRBJ2-7
CDR3 DNA: TGTGCCAGCAGAACCCGCGAGGGAGGGCTCTACGAGCAGTACTTC
CDR3 protein: CASRTREGGLYEQYF

clone size: -
D gene: TRBD1
V gene: TRBV6-1
J gene: TRBJ2-5
CDR3 DNA: TGTGCCAGCAGTAGGGACAGAGAGACCCAGTACTTC
CDR3 protein: CASSRDRETQYF

clone size: -
D gene: TRBD2
V gene: TRBV19
J gene: TRBJ2-3
CDR3 DNA: TGTGCCAGTAGTAAACTAGCGGGGGTCACAGATACGCAGTATTTT
CDR3 protein: CASSKLAGVTDTQYF

clone size: -
D gene: -
V gene: TRBV2
J gene: TRBJ1-2
CDR3 DNA: TGTGCCAGCGGACTTCAGACGAACTATGGCTACACCTTC
CDR3 protein: CASGLQTNYGYTF

clone size: few
D gene: TRBD1
V gene: TRBV18
J gene: TRBJ1-3
CDR3 DNA: TGTGCCAGCTCACCGCCTACAGGGGGATCGTCTGGAAACACCATATATTTT
CDR3 protein: CASSPPTGGSSGNTIYF

clone size: few
D gene: -
V gene: TRBV29-1
J gene: TRBJ2-1
CDR3 DNA: TGCAGCGTTCGGAGACTAGGGGATGAGCAGTTCTTC
CDR3 protein: CSVRRLGDEQFF

clone size: many
D gene: TRBD2
V gene: TRBV30
J gene: TRBJ2-3
CDR3 DNA: TGTGCCTGGACCTATGAACTAGCGGGAAATACAGATACGCAGTATTTT
CDR3 protein: CAWTYELAGNTDTQYF

clone size: once
D gene: -
V gene: TRBV7-2
J gene: TRBJ2-7
CDR3 DNA: TGTGCCAGCAGCCTGGGACGTCTCGGCGAGCAGTACTTC
CDR3 protein: CASSLGRLGEQYF

clone size: -
D gene: -
V gene: TRBV19
J gene: TRBJ1-5
CDR3 DNA: TGTGCCAGTAGTATCAGCCCCAAGCCGACAGGTCTGAGCAATCAGCCCCAGCATTTT
CDR3 protein: CASSISPKPTGLSNQPQHF

clone size: -
D gene: TRBD1
V gene: TRBV28
J gene: TRBJ1-5
CDR3 DNA: TGTGCCAGCAGTGCCCGACAGGGGGCTCAGCCCCAGCATTTT
CDR3 protein: CASSARQGAQPQHF

clone size: few
D gene: -
V gene: TRBV14
J gene: TRBJ2-1
CDR3 DNA: TGTGCCAGCAGCCAAGATGAGGACTCCCTCTACAATGAGCAGTTCTTC
CDR3 protein: CASSQDEDSLYNEQFF